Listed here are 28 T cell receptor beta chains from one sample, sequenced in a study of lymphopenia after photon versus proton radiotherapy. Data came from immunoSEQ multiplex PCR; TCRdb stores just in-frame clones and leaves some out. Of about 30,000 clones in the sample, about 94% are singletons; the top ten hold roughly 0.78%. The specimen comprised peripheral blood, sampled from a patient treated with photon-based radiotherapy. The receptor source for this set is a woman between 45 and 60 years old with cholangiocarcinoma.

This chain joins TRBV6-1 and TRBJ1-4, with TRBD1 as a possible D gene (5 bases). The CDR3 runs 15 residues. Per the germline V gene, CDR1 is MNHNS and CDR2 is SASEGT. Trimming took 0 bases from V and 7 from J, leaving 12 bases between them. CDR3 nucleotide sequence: TGTGCCAGCAGTGAAGCAGAAGGGACGTTTGAAAAACTGTTTTTT. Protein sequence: CASSEAEGTFEKLFF.

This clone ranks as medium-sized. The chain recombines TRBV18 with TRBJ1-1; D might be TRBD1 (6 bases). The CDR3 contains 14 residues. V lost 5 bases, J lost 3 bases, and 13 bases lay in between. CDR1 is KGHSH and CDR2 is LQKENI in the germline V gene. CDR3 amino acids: CASSVVTGHTEAFF. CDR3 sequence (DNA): TGTGCCAGCTCAGTCGTGACAGGTCACACTGAAGCTTTCTTT.

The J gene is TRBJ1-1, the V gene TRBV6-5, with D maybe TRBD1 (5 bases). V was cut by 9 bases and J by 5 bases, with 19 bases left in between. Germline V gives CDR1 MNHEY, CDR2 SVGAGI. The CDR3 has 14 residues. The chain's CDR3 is CASQLDSGNTEAFF. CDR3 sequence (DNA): TGTGCCAGTCAACTCGACAGCGGAAATACTGAAGCTTTCTTT.

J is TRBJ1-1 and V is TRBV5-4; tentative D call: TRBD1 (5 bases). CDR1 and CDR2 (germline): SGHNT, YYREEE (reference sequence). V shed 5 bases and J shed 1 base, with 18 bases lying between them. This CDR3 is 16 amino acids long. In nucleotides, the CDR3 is TGTGCCAGCAGACCCTACAGGTACCTTTCGAACACTGAAGCTTTCTTT. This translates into CASRPYRYLSNTEAFF.

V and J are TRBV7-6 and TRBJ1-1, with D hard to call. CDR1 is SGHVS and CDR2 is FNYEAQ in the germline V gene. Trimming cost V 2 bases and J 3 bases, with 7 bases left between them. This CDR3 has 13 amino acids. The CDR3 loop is CASSLQPDTEAFF. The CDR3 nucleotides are TGTGCCAGCAGCTTACAGCCTGACACTGAAGCTTTCTTT.

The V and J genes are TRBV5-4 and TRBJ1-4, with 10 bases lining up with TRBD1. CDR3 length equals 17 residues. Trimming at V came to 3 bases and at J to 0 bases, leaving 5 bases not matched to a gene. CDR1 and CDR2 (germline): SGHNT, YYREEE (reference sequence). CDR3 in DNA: TGTGCCAGCAGCTCCTTCGGACAGGGGGCAACTAATGAAAAACTGTTTTTT. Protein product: CASSSFGQGATNEKLFF.

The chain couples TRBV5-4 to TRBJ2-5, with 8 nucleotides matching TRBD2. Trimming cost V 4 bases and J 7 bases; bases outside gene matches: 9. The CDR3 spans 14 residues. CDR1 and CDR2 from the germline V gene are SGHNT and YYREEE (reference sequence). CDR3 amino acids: CASSHARGGATQYF. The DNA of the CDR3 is TGTGCCAGCAGCCACGCCCGGGGGGGTGCGACCCAGTACTTC.

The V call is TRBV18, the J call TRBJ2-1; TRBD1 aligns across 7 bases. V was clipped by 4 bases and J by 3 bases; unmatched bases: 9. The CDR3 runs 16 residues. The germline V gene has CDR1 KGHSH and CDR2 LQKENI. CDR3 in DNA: TGTGCCAGCTCACTGTTCTCGGGACAGCACTACAATGAGCAGTTCTTC. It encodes CASSLFSGQHYNEQFF.

Here the CDR3 DNA reads TGTGCCAGCAGCGTAGTGAGCGGGGGGGGCTCAGATACGCAGTATTTT. It is translated as CASSVVSGGGSDTQYF. J is TRBJ2-3 and V is TRBV9, with TRBD2 identical over 10 bases. Unmatched junction bases numbered 5, after V lost 0 bases and J lost 4 bases. This CDR3 contains 16 residues. The germline V gene has CDR1 SGDLS and CDR2 YYNGEE.

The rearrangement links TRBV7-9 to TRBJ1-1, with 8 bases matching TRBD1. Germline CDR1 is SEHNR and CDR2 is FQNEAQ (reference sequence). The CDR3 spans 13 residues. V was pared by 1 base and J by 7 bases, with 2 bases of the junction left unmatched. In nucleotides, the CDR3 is TGTGCCAGCAGCTTAGACGGGACAGGTGAAGCTTTCTTT. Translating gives CASSLDGTGEAFF.

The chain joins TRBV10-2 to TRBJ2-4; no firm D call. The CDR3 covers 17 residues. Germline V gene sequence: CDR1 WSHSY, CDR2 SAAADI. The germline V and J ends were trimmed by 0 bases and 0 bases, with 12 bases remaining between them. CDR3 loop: CASSESRRLIAKNIQYF. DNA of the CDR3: TGCGCCAGCAGTGAGTCTCGGCGGCTAATAGCCAAAAACATTCAGTACTTC.

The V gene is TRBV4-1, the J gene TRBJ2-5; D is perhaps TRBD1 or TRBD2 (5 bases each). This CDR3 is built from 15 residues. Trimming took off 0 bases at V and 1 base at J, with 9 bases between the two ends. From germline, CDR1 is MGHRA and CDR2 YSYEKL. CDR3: CASSQDQGTQETQYF. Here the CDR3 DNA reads TGCGCCAGCAGCCAAGATCAAGGGACCCAAGAGACCCAGTACTTC.

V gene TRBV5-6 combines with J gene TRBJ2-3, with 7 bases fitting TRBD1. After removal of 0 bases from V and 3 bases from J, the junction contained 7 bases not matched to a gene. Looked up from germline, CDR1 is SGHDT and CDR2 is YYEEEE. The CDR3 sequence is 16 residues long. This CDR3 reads CASSLDYRGRTDTQYF. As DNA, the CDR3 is TGTGCCAGCAGCTTGGACTACAGGGGAAGGACAGATACGCAGTATTTT.

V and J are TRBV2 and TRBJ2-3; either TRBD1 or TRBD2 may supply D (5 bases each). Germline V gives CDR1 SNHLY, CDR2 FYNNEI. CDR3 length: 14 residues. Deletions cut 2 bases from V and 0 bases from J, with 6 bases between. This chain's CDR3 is CASSEWGSTDTQYF. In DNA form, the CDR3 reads TGTGCCAGCAGTGAATGGGGGAGCACAGATACGCAGTATTTT.

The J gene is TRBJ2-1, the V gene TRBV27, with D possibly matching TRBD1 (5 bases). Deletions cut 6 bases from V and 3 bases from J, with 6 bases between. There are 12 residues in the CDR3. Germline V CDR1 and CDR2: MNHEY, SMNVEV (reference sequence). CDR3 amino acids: CASRRGYNEQFF. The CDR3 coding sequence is TGTGCCAGCAGAAGGGGCTACAATGAGCAGTTCTTC.

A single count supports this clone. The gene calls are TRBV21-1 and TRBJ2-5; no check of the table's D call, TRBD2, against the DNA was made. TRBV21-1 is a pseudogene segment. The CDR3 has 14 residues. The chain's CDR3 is CASSKARQKETQYF. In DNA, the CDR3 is TGTGCCAGCAGCAAAGCGCGGCAGAAAGAGACCCAGTACTTC.

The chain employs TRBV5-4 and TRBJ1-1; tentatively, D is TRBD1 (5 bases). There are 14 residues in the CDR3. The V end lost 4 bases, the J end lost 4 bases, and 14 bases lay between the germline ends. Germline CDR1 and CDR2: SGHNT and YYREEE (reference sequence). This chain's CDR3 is CASSRQGRSTEAFF. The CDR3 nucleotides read TGTGCCAGCAGCCGTCAGGGTAGAAGCACTGAAGCTTTCTTT. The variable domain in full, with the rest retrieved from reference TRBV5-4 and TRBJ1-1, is ETGVTQSPTHLIKTRGQQVTLRCSSQSGHNTVSWYQQALGQGPQFIFQYYREEENGRGNFPPRFSGLQFPNYSSELNVNALELDDSALYLCASSRQGRSTEAFFGQGTRLTVV.

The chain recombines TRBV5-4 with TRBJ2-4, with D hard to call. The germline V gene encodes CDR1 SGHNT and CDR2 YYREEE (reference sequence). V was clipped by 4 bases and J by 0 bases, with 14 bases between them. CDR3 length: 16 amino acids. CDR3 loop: CASSGVLGSAKNIQYF. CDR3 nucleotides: TGTGCCAGCAGCGGGGTTCTAGGTTCAGCCAAAAACATTCAGTACTTC.

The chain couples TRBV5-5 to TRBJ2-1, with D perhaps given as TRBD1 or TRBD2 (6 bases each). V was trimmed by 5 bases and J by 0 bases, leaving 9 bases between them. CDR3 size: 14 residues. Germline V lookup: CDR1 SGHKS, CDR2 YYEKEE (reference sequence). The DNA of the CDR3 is TGTGCCAGCAGAGGGGGGAGCTCCTACAATGAGCAGTTCTTC. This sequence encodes CASRGGSSYNEQFF.

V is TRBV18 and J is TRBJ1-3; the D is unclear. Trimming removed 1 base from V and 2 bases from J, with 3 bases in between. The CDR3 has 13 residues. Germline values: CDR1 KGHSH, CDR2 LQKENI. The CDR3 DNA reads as TGTGCCAGCTCACCACAGGCTGGAAACACCATATATTTT. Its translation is CASSPQAGNTIYF.

Written as DNA, the CDR3 is TGTGCCAGCAGCAACACTGGACTAGGACCCAATGAGCAGTTCTTC. This encodes CASSNTGLGPNEQFF. J is TRBJ2-1 and V is TRBV7-2; TRBD2 matches at 7 bases. J lost 6 bases, V lost 5 bases, and 10 bases had no gene match. Per the germline V gene, CDR1 is SGHTA and CDR2 is FQGNSA. The CDR3 consists of 15 residues.

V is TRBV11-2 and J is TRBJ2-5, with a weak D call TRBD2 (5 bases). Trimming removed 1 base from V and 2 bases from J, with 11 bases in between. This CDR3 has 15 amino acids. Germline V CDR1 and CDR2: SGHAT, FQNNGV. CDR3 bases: TGTGCCAGCAGCTTAGGGCAACTAGTACAAGAGACCCAGTACTTC. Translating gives CASSLGQLVQETQYF.

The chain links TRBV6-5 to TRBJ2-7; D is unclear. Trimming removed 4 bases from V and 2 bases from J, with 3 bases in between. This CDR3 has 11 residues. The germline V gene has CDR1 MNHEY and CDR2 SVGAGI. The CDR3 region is CASSSPYEQYF. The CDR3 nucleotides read TGTGCCAGCAGTTCCCCCTACGAGCAGTACTTC.

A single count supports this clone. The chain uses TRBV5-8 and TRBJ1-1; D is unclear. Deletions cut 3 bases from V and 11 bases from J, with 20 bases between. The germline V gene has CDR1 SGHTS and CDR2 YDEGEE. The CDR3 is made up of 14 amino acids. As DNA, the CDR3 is TGTGCCAGCAGCTACACCGGAGTTTCGATTTGGGCTTTCTTT. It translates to CASSYTGVSIWAFF. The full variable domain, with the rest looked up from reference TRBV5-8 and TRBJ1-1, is EAGVTQSPTHLIKTRGQQATLRCSPISGHTSVYWYQQALGLGLQFLLWYDEGEERNRGNFPPRFSGRQFPNYSSELNVNALELEDSALYLCASSYTGVSIWAFFGQGTRLTVV.

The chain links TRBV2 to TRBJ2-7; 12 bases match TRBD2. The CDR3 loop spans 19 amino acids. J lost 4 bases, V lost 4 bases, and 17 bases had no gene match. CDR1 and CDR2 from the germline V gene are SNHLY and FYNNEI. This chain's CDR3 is CASSVPPPLAGGTNYEQYF. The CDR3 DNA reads TGTGCCAGCAGTGTACCCCCCCCTCTAGCGGGGGGGACCAATTACGAGCAGTACTTC.

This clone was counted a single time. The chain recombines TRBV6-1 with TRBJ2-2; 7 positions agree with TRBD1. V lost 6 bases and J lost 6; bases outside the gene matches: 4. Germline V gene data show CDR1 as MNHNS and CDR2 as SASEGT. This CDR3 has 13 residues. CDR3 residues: CASRGDRAGELFF. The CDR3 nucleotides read TGTGCCAGCAGGGGAGACAGGGCCGGGGAGCTGTTTTTT.

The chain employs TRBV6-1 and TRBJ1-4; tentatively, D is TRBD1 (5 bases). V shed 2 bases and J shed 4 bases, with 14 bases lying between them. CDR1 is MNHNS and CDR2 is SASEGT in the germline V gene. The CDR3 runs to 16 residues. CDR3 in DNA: TGTGCCAGCAGTGAAATGGTTCTTCAGGGTAATGAAAAACTGTTTTTT. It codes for CASSEMVLQGNEKLFF.

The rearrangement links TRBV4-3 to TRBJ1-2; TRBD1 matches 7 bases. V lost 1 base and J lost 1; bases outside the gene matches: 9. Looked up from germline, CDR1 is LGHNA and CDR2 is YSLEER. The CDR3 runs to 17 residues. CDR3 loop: CASSQVYTRGNNYGYTF. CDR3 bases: TGCGCCAGCAGCCAAGTGTATACCAGGGGGAATAACTATGGCTACACCTTC.